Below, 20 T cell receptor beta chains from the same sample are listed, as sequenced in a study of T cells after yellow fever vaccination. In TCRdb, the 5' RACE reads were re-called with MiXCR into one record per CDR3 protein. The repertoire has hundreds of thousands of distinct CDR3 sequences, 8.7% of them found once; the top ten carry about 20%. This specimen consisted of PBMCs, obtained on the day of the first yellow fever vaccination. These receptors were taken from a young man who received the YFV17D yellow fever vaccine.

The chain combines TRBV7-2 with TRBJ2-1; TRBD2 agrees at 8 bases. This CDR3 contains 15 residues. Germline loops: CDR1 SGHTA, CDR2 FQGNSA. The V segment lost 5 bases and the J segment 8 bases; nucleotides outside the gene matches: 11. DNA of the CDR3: TGTGCCAGCAGCACCTCAGCGGGGGTATTCGATGAGCAGTTCTTC. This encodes CASSTSAGVFDEQFF.

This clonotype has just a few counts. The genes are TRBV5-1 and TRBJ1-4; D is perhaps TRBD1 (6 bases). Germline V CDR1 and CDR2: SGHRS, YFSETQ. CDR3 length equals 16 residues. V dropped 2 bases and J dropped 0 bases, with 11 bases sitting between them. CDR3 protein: CASSFKGGTTNEKLFF. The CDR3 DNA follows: TGCGCCAGCAGCTTTAAGGGGGGAACAACTAATGAAAAACTGTTTTTT.

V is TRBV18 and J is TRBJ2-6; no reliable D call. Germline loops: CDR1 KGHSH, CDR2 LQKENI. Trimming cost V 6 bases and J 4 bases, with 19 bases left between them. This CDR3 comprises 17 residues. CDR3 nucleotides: TGTGCCAGCTCCTTTGTGCAGCTGTCGGCGGGGGCCAACGTCCTGACTTTC. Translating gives CASSFVQLSAGANVLTF.

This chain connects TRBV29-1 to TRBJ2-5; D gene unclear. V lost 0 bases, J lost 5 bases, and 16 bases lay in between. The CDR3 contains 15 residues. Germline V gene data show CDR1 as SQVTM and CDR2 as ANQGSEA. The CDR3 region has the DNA TGCAGCGTTGAAGATCGGGCTTTTTACACGGAGACCCAGTACTTC. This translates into CSVEDRAFYTETQYF. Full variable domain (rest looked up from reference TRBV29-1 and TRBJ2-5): SAVISQKPSRDICQRGTSLTIQCQVDSQVTMMFWYRQQPGQSLTLIATANQGSEATYESGFVIDKFPISRPNLTFSTLTVSNMSPEDSSIYLCSVEDRAFYTETQYFGPGTRLLVL.

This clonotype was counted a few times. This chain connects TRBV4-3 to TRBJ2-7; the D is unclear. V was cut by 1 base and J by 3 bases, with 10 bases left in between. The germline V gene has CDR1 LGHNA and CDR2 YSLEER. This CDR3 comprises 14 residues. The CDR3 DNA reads TGCGCCAGCAGCCAAGGTGGAAATGGCTACGAGCAGTACTTC. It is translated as CASSQGGNGYEQYF.

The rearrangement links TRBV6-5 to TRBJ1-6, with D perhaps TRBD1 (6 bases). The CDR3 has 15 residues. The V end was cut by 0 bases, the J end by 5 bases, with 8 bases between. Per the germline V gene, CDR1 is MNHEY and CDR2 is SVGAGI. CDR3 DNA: TGTGCCAGCAGTTACTCGTCAGGGGATAATTCACCCCTCCACTTT. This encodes CASSYSSGDNSPLHF.

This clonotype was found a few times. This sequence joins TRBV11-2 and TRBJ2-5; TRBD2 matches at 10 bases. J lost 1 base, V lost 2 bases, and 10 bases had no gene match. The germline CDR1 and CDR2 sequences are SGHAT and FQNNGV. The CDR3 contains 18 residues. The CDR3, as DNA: TGTGCCAGCAGCTTAAGCCCGGGACTAGCGATCCGCCAAGAGACCCAGTACTTC. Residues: CASSLSPGLAIRQETQYF.

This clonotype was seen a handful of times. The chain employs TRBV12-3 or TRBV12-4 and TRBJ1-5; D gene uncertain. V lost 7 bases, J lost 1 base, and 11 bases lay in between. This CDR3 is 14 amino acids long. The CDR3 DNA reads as TGTGCCAGCAAATTCGGAGGCAGCAATCAGCCCCAGCATTTT. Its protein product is CASKFGGSNQPQHF.

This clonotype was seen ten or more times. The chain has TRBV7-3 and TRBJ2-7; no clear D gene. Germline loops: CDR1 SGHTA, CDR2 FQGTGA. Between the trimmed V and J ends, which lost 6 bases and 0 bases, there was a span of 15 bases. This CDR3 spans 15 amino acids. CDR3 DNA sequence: TGTGCCAGCAGTTTTGGACCGCCCAGCTCCTACGAGCAGTACTTC. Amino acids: CASSFGPPSSYEQYF.

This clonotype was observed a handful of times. The CDR3 DNA reads TGTGCCAGCAGTTACTATAGACTCCTGGGGGGCACTGAAGCTTTCTTT. Amino acids: CASSYYRLLGGTEAFF. The chain has TRBV6-5 and TRBJ1-1; maybe TRBD1 (5 bases). The CDR3 is made up of 16 amino acids. Trimming stripped 1 base from V and 4 bases from J, with 16 bases between. The germline V gene encodes CDR1 MNHEY and CDR2 SVGAGI.

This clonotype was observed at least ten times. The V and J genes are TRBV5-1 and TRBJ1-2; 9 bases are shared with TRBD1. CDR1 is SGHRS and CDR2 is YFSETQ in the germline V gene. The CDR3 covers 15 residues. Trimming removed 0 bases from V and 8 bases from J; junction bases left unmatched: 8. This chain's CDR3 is CASSLAGDRDSGYTF. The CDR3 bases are TGCGCCAGCAGCTTGGCGGGGGACAGGGATTCAGGCTACACCTTC.

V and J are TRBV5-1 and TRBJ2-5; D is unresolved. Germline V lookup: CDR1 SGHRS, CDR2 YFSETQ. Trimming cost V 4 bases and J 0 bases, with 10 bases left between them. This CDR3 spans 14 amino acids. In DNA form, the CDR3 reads TGCGCCAGCAGCCTACGCGCAGACCAAGAGACCCAGTACTTC. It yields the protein CASSLRADQETQYF.

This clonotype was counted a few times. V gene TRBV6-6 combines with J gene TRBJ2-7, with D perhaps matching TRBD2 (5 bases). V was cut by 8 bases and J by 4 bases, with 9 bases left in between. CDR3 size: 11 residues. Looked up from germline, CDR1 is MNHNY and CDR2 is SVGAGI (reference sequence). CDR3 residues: CASGETYEQYF. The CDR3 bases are TGTGCCAGCGGGGAGACGTACGAGCAGTACTTC.

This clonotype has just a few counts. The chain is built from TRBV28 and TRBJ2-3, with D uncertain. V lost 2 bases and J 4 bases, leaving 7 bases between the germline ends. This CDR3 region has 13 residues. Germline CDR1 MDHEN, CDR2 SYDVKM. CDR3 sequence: CASSLPTPDTQYF. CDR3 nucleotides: TGTGCCAGCAGTTTACCGACACCAGATACGCAGTATTTT.

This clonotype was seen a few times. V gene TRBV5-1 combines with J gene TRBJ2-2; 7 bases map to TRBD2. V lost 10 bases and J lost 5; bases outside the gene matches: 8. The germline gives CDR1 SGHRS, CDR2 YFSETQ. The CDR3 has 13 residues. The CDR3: CAGRTGGTGELFF. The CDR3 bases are TGCGCCGGCCGGACGGGGGGAACCGGGGAGCTGTTTTTT.

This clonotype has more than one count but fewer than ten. The CDR3 DNA sequence: TGTGCCAGCAGCATAGACAGGTTGAACAGTCAGCCCCAGCATTTT. Protein product: CASSIDRLNSQPQHF. The chain carries TRBV2 and TRBJ1-5; possibly TRBD1 for D (6 bases). The germline CDR1 and CDR2 sequences are SNHLY and FYNNEI. The CDR3 sequence is 15 residues long. V shed 6 bases and J shed 6 bases, with 18 bases lying between them.

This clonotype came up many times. The CDR3 reads CASSYVGTGELFF. The CDR3 bases are TGTGCCAGCAGTTACGTCGGAACCGGGGAGCTGTTTTTT. V gene TRBV6-2 or TRBV6-3 combines with J gene TRBJ2-2, with no clear D. Germline V CDR1 and CDR2: MNHEY, SVGEGT. V dropped 2 bases and J dropped 5 bases, with 6 bases sitting between them. The length of the CDR3 is 13 residues.

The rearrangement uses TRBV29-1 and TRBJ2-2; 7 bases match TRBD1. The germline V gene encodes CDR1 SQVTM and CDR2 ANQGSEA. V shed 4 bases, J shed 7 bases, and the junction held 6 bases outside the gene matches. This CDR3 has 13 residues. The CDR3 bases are TGCAGCGTTGTGGGGGACAGTAGCGGGGAGCTGTTTTTT. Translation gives CSVVGDSSGELFF.

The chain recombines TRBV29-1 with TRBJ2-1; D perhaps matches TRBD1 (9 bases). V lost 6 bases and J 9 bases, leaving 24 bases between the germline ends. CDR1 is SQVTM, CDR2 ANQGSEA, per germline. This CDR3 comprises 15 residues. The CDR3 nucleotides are TGCAGCGTGGGCGGGGGGACAGGGAGATTAAGTGAGCAGTTCTTC. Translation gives CSVGGGTGRLSEQFF.

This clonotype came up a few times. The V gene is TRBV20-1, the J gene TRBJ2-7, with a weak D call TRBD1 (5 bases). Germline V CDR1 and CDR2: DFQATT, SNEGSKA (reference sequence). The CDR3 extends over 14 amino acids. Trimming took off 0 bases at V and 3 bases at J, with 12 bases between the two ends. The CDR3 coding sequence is TGCAGTGCTAGAGATCAGGGCGGTTTCTACGAGCAGTACGTC. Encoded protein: CSARDQGGFYEQYV.